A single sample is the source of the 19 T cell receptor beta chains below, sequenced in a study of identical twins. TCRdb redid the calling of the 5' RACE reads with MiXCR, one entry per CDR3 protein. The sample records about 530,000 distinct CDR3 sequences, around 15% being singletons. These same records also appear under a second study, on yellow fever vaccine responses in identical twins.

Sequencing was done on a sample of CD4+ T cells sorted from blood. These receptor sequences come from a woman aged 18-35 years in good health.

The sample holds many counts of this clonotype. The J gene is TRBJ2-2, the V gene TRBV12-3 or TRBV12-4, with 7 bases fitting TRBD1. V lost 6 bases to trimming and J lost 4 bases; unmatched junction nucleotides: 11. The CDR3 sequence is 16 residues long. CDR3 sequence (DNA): TGTGCCAGCAGGGGTCGGGGACAGCAGGGCACCGGGGAGCTGTTTTTT. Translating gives CASRGRGQQGTGELFF.

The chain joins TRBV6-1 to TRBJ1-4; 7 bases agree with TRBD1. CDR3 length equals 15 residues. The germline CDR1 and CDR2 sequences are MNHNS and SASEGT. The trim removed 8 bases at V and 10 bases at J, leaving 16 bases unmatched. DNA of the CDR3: TGTGCCAGCTTAAAACGAACAGGGGCTGGAGGAAAACTGTTTTTT. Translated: CASLKRTGAGGKLFF.

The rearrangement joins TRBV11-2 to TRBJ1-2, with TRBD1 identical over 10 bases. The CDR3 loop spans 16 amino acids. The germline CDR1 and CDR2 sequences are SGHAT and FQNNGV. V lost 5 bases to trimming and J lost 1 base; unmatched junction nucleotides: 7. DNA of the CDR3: TGTGCCAGCAGCCCATCGACAGGGGGCGGTAACTATGGCTACACCTTC. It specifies CASSPSTGGGNYGYTF.

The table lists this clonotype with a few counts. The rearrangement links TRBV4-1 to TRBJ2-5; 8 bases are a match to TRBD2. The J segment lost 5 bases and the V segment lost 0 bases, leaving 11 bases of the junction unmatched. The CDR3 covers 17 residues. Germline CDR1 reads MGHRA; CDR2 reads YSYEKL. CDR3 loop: CASSQESSGTFVETQYF. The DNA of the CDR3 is TGCGCCAGCAGCCAAGAGAGTAGCGGGACTTTTGTTGAGACCCAGTACTTC.

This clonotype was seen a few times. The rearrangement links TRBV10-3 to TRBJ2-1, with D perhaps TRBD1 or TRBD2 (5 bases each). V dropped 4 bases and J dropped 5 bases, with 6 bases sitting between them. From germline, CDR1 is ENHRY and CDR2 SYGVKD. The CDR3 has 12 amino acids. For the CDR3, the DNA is TGTGCCATCAGTGTGGGGGACAATGAGCAGTTCTTC. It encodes CAISVGDNEQFF.

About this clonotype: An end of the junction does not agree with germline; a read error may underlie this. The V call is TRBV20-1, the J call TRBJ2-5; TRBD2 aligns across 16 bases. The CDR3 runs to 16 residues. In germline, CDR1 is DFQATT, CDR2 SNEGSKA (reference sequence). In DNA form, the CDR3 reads TGCTGTGCTCTGGGACTAGCGGGAGGGGTTGTGGAGACCCAGTACTTC. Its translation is CCALGLAGGVVETQYF.

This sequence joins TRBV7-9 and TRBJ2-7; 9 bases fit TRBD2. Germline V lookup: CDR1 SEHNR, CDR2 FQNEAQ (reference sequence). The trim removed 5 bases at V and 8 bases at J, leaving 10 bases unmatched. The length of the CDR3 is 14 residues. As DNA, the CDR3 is TGTGCCAGCAGCCCCCAGGCGGGAGGGGTCAAGCAGTACTTC. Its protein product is CASSPQAGGVKQYF.

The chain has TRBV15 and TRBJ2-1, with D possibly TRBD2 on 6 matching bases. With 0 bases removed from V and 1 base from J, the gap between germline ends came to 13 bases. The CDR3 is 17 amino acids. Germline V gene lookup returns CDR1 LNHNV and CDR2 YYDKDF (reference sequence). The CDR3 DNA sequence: TGTGCCACCAGCAGAGATGCCGGCGGGAAATCCTACAATGAGCAGTTCTTC. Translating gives CATSRDAGGKSYNEQFF.

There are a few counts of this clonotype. In DNA, the CDR3 is TGCAGTGCCGCCGCCGTTTTGAATGAGCAGTTCTTC. It encodes CSAAAVLNEQFF. V gene TRBV20-1 combines with J gene TRBJ2-1; the D is unclear. Germline lookup yields CDR1 DFQATT and CDR2 SNEGSKA (reference sequence). V gave up 6 bases and J gave up 7 bases, with 13 bases separating them. The CDR3 covers 12 residues.

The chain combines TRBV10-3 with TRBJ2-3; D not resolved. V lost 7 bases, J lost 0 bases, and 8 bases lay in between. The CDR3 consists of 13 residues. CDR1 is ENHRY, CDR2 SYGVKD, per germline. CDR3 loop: CAITSDSTDTQYF. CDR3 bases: TGTGCCATCACATCGGACAGCACAGATACGCAGTATTTT.

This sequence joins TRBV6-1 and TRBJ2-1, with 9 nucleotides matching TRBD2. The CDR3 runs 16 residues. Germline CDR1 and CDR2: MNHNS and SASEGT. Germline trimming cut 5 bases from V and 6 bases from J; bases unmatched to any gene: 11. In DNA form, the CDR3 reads TGTGCCAGCAGTCAACTTCCTAGCGGGGCCTTCAATGAGCAGTTCTTC. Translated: CASSQLPSGAFNEQFF.

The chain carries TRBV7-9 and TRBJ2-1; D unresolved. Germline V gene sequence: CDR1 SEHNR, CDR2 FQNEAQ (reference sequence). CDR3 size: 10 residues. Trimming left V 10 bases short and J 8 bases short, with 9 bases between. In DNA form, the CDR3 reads TGTGCCACCTCAAGCGATGAGCAGTTCTTC. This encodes CATSSDEQFF. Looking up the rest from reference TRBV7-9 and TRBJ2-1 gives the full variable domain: DTGVSQNPRHKITKRGQNVTFRCDPISEHNRLYWYRQTLGQGPEFLTYFQNEAQLEKSRLLSDRFSAERPKGSFSTLEIQRTEQGDSAMYLCATSSDEQFFGPGTRLTVL.

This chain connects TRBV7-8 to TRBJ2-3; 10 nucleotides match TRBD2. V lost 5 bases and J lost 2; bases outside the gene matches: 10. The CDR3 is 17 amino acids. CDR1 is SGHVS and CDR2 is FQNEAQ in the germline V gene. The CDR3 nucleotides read TGTGCCAGCAGCCCACGGGGGCTAGCGGGGGACACAGATACGCAGTATTTT. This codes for CASSPRGLAGDTDTQYF.

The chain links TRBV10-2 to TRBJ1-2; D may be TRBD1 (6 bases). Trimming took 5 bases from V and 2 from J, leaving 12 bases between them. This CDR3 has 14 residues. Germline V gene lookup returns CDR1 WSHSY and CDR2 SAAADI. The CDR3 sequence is CASSSRDKNYGYTF. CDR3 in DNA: TGCGCCAGCAGTTCCAGGGACAAGAACTATGGCTACACCTTC.

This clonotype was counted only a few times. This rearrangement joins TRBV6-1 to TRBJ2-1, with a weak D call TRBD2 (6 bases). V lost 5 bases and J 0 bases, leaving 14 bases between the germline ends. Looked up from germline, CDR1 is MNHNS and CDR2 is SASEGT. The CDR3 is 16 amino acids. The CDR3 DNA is TGTGCCAGCAGTCGCCCGGGAGCTGACTCCTACAATGAGCAGTTCTTC. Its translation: CASSRPGADSYNEQFF.

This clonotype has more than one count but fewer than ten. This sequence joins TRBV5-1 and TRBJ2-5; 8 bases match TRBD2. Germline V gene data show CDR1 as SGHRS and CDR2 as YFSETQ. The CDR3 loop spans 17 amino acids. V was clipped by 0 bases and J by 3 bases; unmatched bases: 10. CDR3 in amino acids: CASSLDPSGGIKETQYF. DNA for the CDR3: TGCGCCAGCAGCTTGGACCCGAGCGGGGGAATAAAAGAGACCCAGTACTTC.

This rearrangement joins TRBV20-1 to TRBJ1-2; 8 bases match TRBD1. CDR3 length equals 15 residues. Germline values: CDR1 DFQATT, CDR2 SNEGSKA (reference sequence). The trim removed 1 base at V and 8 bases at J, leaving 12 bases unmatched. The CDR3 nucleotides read TGCAGTGCTAGAGCGTTTGAGACAGGGGCTGACGGCTACACCTTC. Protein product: CSARAFETGADGYTF.

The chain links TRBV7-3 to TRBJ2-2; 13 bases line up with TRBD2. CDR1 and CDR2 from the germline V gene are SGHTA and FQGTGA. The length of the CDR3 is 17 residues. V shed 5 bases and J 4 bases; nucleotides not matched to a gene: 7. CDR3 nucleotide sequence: TGTGCCAGCAGCCGACTAGCGGGAGGTTCTCTCACCGGGGAGCTGTTTTTT. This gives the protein CASSRLAGGSLTGELFF.

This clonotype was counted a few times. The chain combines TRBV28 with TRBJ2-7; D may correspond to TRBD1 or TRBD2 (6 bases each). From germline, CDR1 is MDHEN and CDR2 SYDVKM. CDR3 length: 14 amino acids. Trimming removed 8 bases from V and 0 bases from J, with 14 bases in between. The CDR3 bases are TGTGCCAGCCTTTCGGGGGCTCTCTCCTACGAGCAGTACTTC. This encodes CASLSGALSYEQYF.